This entry is about one TCR beta chain. Its target is not known. The data were obtained in a study of monozygotic twins with inflammatory bowel disease. Study-wide results and caveats: There was no support for any single strong signal or clonotype associated with IBD. Healthy co-twins exceeded IBD patients in TCRbeta diversity as measured by inverse Simpson. IBD patients share fewer clonotypes with other people than healthy twins do, especially with disease activity.

TCRdb reanalyzed the 5' RACE reads, giving one entry per CDR3 protein sequence and no DNA. This sample lists over 100,000 distinct CDR3 sequences; its ten largest clones have around 12%. CDR3 length: 16 amino acids. CDR1 SGHVS and CDR2 FNYEAQ come from the germline V gene. The chain recombines TRBV7-6 with TRBJ2-7; lacking DNA, the TRBD2 call made by TCRdb goes unchecked. This TCR came from a human donor with ulcerative colitis or Crohn's disease, or a healthy co-twin of an affected twin (not recorded which). What was sequenced was blood. CDR3 sequence: CASSLVTSGRVYEQYF.